Shown below are 28 T cell receptor beta chains from a single sample sequenced in a study of blood T cell repertoires in COVID-19 (dated by TCRdb to the early 2020s). Receptor amplification or capture employed the immunoSEQ multiplex PCR assay. Held by TCRdb, this immuneACCESS table contains in-frame sequences only and omits some clones. Under half of the omission traces to an unresolved V gene where checked; the cause of the rest is unknown. Counted in this sample were a few hundred thousand clones; approximately 83% of them appeared once. The ten largest make up around 3.7% of the sample. The sample taken for sequencing was PBMCs or T cells enriched from blood (not recorded which). Receptor source: a man over 45 who had recovered from COVID-19.

This clone was seen more than once but under ten times. The sample has other DNA sequences that encode this CDR3 too. The chain links TRBV5-1 to TRBJ1-1, with TRBD1 identical over 10 bases. The J segment lost 5 bases and the V segment lost 7 bases, leaving 8 bases of the junction unmatched. Germline CDR1 SGHRS, CDR2 YFSETQ. This CDR3 spans 14 amino acids. CDR3 DNA: TGCGCCAGCTCGTGGACAGGGGGAGTGACTGAAGCTTTCTTT. Amino acid sequence: CASSWTGGVTEAFF.

The chain couples TRBV28 to TRBJ2-1; 7 nucleotides match TRBD1. This CDR3 has 14 amino acids. Trimming at V came to 6 bases and at J to 3 bases, leaving 5 bases not matched to a gene. Germline CDR1 reads MDHEN; CDR2 reads SYDVKM. CDR3 bases: TGTGCCAGCAGGTACCGGGACAGCTACAATGAGCAGTTCTTC. Translated: CASRYRDSYNEQFF.

The chain's CDR3 is CASSSRSGTLYEQFF. CDR3 nucleotide sequence: TGTGCCAGCAGCTCCAGATCCGGGACTTTGTATGAGCAGTTCTTC. The chain couples TRBV11-3 to TRBJ2-1; possible D gene TRBD2, 6 bases. The CDR3 has 15 amino acids. Between the trimmed V and J ends, which lost 4 bases and 8 bases, there was a span of 18 bases. Per the germline V gene, CDR1 is SGHNT and CDR2 is YENEEA.

This chain joins TRBV12-3 or TRBV12-4 and TRBJ1-6; TRBD1 aligns across 7 bases. V lost 5 bases and J lost 10; bases outside the gene matches: 5. The CDR3 spans 13 residues. CDR3 region: CASSNRGNSPLHF. The CDR3 region has the DNA TGTGCCAGCAGTAACAGGGGTAACTCACCCCTCCACTTT.

The gene calls are TRBV28 and TRBJ1-5; D is perhaps TRBD1 (5 bases). The V end lost 6 bases, the J end lost 0 bases, and 12 bases lay between the germline ends. The CDR3 is 15 residues long. The V gene's germline CDR1 is MDHEN and CDR2 SYDVKM. The CDR3 DNA sequence: TGTGCCAGCAGACGTACAGGTTCTAGCAATCAGCCCCAGCATTTT. It is translated as CASRRTGSSNQPQHF. The whole variable domain, remainder taken from reference TRBV28 and TRBJ1-5, is DVKVTQSSRYLVKRTGEKVFLECVQDMDHENMFWYRQDPGLGLRLIYFSYDVKMKEKGDIPEGYSVSREKKERFSLILESASTNQTSMYLCASRRTGSSNQPQHFGDGTRLSIL.

This chain links TRBV4-1 with TRBJ1-5, with D possibly being TRBD1 (5 bases). The CDR3 runs 17 residues. Trimming took 3 bases from V and 6 from J, leaving 21 bases between them. Per the germline V gene, CDR1 is MGHRA and CDR2 is YSYEKL. In nucleotides, the CDR3 is TGCGCCAGCAGCCAGACCCCCTGGGCAGGGATCGGTCAGCCCCAGCATTTT. It is translated as CASSQTPWAGIGQPQHF.

The genes are TRBV7-2 and TRBJ1-5; D unclear. The germline gives CDR1 SGHTA, CDR2 FQGNSA. CDR3 length equals 13 residues. Trimming pared 3 bases from V and 7 bases from J, leaving 10 bases between. The CDR3 DNA reads TGTGCCAGCAGCTTTTACCCTACGCAGCCCCAGCATTTT. Residues: CASSFYPTQPQHF.

This CDR3 is CASSGAGTANYGYTF. CDR3 in DNA: TGTGCCAGCTCGGGAGCAGGGACCGCTAACTATGGCTACACCTTC. The chain couples TRBV6-6 to TRBJ1-2, with D maybe TRBD1 (5 bases). This CDR3 contains 15 residues. Trimming left V 8 bases short and J 0 bases short, with 16 bases between. Germline values: CDR1 MNHNY, CDR2 SVGAGI (reference sequence).

The chain uses TRBV7-2 and TRBJ2-1; D is possibly TRBD2 (6 bases). This CDR3 has 13 amino acids. Germline V gene data show CDR1 as SGHTA and CDR2 as FQGNSA. Trimming stripped 2 bases from V and 8 bases from J, with 10 bases between. CDR3 sequence: CASSLTTSYEQFF. The CDR3 DNA sequence: TGTGCCAGCAGCTTAACGACTAGTTATGAGCAGTTCTTC.

The CDR3 coding sequence is TGTGCCAGCTCAAGGGGAGAGAGAGGGGGCAAACGGTATACGCAGTATTTT. Its translation: CASSRGERGGKRYTQYF. The genes are TRBV4-2 and TRBJ2-3; 7 positions agree with TRBD1. This CDR3 has 17 amino acids. Trimming took 8 bases from V and 7 from J; bases not matched to a gene: 21. Germline CDR1 and CDR2: LGHNA and YNFKEQ.

The V and J genes are TRBV18 and TRBJ2-4; 7 nucleotides line up with TRBD1. Germline V gene data show CDR1 as KGHSH and CDR2 as LQKENI. The CDR3 runs to 16 residues. V trimming: 2 bases; J trimming: 0 bases; junction bases outside the gene matches: 4. The CDR3, as DNA: TGTGCCAGCTCACCAGTCCGACAGGGAGCCAAAAACATTCAGTACTTC. Translation: CASSPVRQGAKNIQYF.

This clone was picked up one time. The V call is TRBV14, the J call TRBJ1-2; D perhaps matches TRBD1 (6 bases). Germline V gene sequence: CDR1 SGHDN, CDR2 FVKESK. The CDR3 spans 14 residues. V gave up 4 bases and J gave up 4 bases, with 13 bases separating them. The CDR3 reads CASSPTGQTYGYTF. CDR3 nucleotide sequence: TGTGCCAGCAGCCCCACCGGACAGACCTATGGCTACACCTTC.

The CDR3 bases are TGCGCCAGCAGCCCTCCAGGGGTCGTCAGGGGCTACACCTTC. Translated, it gives CASSPPGVVRGYTF. The rearrangement uses TRBV4-1 and TRBJ1-2, with D possibly TRBD1 on 6 matching bases. Germline V lookup: CDR1 MGHRA, CDR2 YSYEKL. The V and J ends lost 4 bases and 8 bases respectively, with 17 bases between them. This CDR3 is 14 amino acids long.

This clone came up a few times. The chain carries TRBV10-3 and TRBJ2-3; 9 bases line up with TRBD2. V dropped 3 bases and J dropped 3; count of bases not matched to a gene: 4. Per the germline V gene, CDR1 is ENHRY and CDR2 is SYGVKD. The CDR3 covers 15 residues. The CDR3 DNA follows: TGTGCCATCAGTGACTCAGCGGGGGGAACAGATACGCAGTATTTT. Translating it yields CAISDSAGGTDTQYF.

This chain uses TRBV7-2 with TRBJ1-2; no reliable D call. The CDR3 is 16 amino acids. V lost 5 bases to trimming and J lost 0 bases, with 16 bases between them. CDR1 and CDR2 from the germline V gene are SGHTA and FQGNSA. This chain's CDR3 is CASSALSTAANYGYTF. The CDR3 DNA follows: TGTGCCAGCAGCGCCCTATCGACCGCGGCTAACTATGGCTACACCTTC.

This clone occurred a few times. V and J are TRBV7-9 and TRBJ1-1; D is ambiguous. Trimming stripped 1 base from V and 4 bases from J, with 13 bases between. Germline CDR1 is SEHNR and CDR2 is FQNEAQ (reference sequence). The CDR3 runs to 15 residues. The CDR3 reads CASSLESGVGTEAFF. The CDR3 DNA sequence: TGTGCCAGCAGCTTAGAATCCGGGGTAGGCACTGAAGCTTTCTTT.

The chain recombines TRBV6-1 with TRBJ1-1, with a possible D match to TRBD1 (6 bases). Trimming removed 3 bases from V and 5 bases from J, with 13 bases in between. Germline V gene sequence: CDR1 MNHNS, CDR2 SASEGT. The CDR3 runs 14 residues. CDR3 sequence: CASSDKGGITEAFF. DNA for the CDR3: TGTGCCAGCAGTGATAAAGGGGGTATTACTGAAGCTTTCTTT.

The genes are TRBV6-1 and TRBJ1-1; D ambiguous. The germline V gene encodes CDR1 MNHNS and CDR2 SASEGT. The CDR3 runs 15 residues. Trimming left V 3 bases short and J 4 bases short, with 15 bases between. CDR3 in amino acids: CASSEWRAWGTEAFF. CDR3 coding DNA: TGTGCCAGCAGTGAGTGGAGGGCATGGGGCACTGAAGCTTTCTTT.

The chain joins TRBV7-9 to TRBJ1-2, with TRBD1 identical over 7 bases. Germline values: CDR1 SEHNR, CDR2 FQNEAQ (reference sequence). With 6 bases clipped from V and 6 bases from J, the junction kept 16 bases outside the gene matches. The CDR3 runs 16 residues. The CDR3 region is CASSLPPDREQDGYTF. CDR3 sequence (DNA): TGTGCCAGCAGTTTACCGCCCGACAGGGAACAGGATGGCTACACCTTC.

The chain joins TRBV7-6 to TRBJ2-3; the match to TRBD2 covers 12 bases. This CDR3 is 15 amino acids long. Germline CDR1 and CDR2: SGHVS and FNYEAQ. J gave up 5 bases and V 9 bases, and 9 bases lay outside the gene matches. The CDR3 region is CASQLAGGLGDTQYF. CDR3 DNA: TGTGCCAGTCAGCTAGCGGGGGGGCTTGGAGATACGCAGTATTTT.

This chain joins TRBV7-2 and TRBJ2-1; 7 bases map to TRBD2. V lost 0 bases, J lost 4 bases, and 3 bases stayed unmatched. Looked up from germline, CDR1 is SGHTA and CDR2 is FQGNSA. The CDR3 is made up of 15 amino acids. DNA of the CDR3: TGTGCCAGCAGCTTAGCGGGAGGGCCTTACAATGAGCAGTTCTTC. It yields the protein CASSLAGGPYNEQFF. Full variable domain (outside the CDR3, taken from reference TRBV7-2 and TRBJ2-1): GAGVSQSPSNKVTEKGKDVELRCDPISGHTALYWYRQSLGQGLEFLIYFQGNSAPDKSGLPSDRFSAERTGGSVSTLTIQRTQQEDSAVYLCASSLAGGPYNEQFFGPGTRLTVL.

This chain uses TRBV10-1 with TRBJ2-1; 11 nucleotides align to TRBD1. CDR1 is WNHNN, CDR2 SYGVQD, per germline (reference sequence). V lost 6 bases to trimming and J lost 4 bases; unmatched junction nucleotides: 5. This CDR3 spans 15 amino acids. The DNA for the CDR3 is TGCGCCAGCAGAGTCCGGGACAGGGGGTACAATGAGCAGTTCTTC. Protein: CASRVRDRGYNEQFF.

This clone has just a few counts. This rearrangement joins TRBV6-5 to TRBJ2-7; D is uncertain. Looked up from germline, CDR1 is MNHEY and CDR2 is SVGAGI. The CDR3 is 12 amino acids. The V and J ends lost 0 bases and 2 bases respectively, with 2 bases between them. CDR3 region: CASSYSTYEQYF. The CDR3 DNA is TGTGCCAGCAGTTACTCTACCTACGAGCAGTACTTC.

DNA for the CDR3: TGCGCCAGCACCTTAGGGGGGACAGCCTATGGCTACACCTTC. Protein: CASTLGGTAYGYTF. The V gene is TRBV5-1, the J gene TRBJ1-2; 7 positions agree with TRBD1. Germline CDR1 and CDR2: SGHRS and YFSETQ. This CDR3 region has 14 residues. Trimming took 6 bases from V and 4 from J; bases not matched to a gene: 9.

V and J are TRBV18 and TRBJ2-3; the match to TRBD2 covers 8 bases. The germline V gene encodes CDR1 KGHSH and CDR2 LQKENI. The junction had 5 bases not matched to a gene; V was cut back by 4 bases and J by 5 bases. The CDR3 spans 14 residues. CDR3 DNA sequence: TGTGCCAGCTCACTCAGCGGGGGTGTAGATACGCAGTATTTT. Translating gives CASSLSGGVDTQYF.

The V gene is TRBV14, the J gene TRBJ2-3; D ambiguous. V lost 3 bases and J lost 0, with 4 bases in between. The CDR3 spans 13 residues. In germline, CDR1 is SGHDN, CDR2 FVKESK. This chain's CDR3 is CASSHFSTDTQYF. CDR3 sequence (DNA): TGTGCCAGCAGCCACTTTAGCACAGATACGCAGTATTTT.

The V gene is TRBV9, the J gene TRBJ1-6; D ambiguous. The CDR3 length is 15 residues. The ends were cut back, 0 bases at V and 4 bases at J, with 8 bases in the middle. Per the germline V gene, CDR1 is SGDLS and CDR2 is YYNGEE. This chain's CDR3 is CASSVVGDYNSPLHF. In DNA form, the CDR3 reads TGTGCCAGCAGCGTAGTCGGGGATTATAATTCACCCCTCCACTTT.

The rearrangement uses TRBV24-1 and TRBJ2-2; 12 bases line up with TRBD1. The CDR3 length is 20 residues. V was pared by 7 bases and J by 1 base, with 15 bases of the junction left unmatched. Germline values: CDR1 KGHDR, CDR2 SFDVKD. The chain's CDR3 is CATREPGQGAVLGNTGELFF. CDR3 bases: TGTGCCACCAGAGAACCGGGACAGGGGGCGGTTTTGGGGAACACCGGGGAGCTGTTTTTT.